This T cell receptor beta chain was observed in a study of Graves' ophthalmopathy and Graves' hyperthyroidism. Study as a whole: Stable hyperthyroidism denotes an absence of ophthalmopathy throughout 18 months of follow-up.

The sequenced template was RNA, covering the TCR beta CDR3 region. In the first round, RT-PCR was carried out with HTBI primers, and a multiplex PCR formed the second round. MiXCR was run by TCRdb on the multiplex PCR reads, yielding one entry per CDR3 protein. The sample has more than 1,000,000 distinct CDR3 sequences; around a third are singletons. Patients with other autoimmune diseases, uncontrolled infections, pregnancy or lactation were excluded. Serum thyroxine and TRAb, along with clinical symptoms, thyroid ultrasound and orbital computed tomography, were what diagnosis relied on. Ten or more counts support this clonotype. V dropped 2 bases and J dropped 1 base, with 11 bases sitting between them. The CDR3 contains 15 residues. Per the germline V gene, CDR1 is SGHTA and CDR2 is FQGNSA.

This chain joins TRBV7-2 and TRBJ1-1; tentatively, D is TRBD1 (5 bases). Sequenced: peripheral blood or thyroid tissue (not recorded which). This sequence was found in an adult man with Graves' hyperthyroidism. The CDR3 reads CASSLYGRANTEAFF. In DNA form, the CDR3 reads TGTGCCAGCAGCTTATACGGCAGGGCGAACACTGAAGCTTTCTTT.